Each of the 2 T cell receptor beta chains below was sequenced from the same sample in a study of T-cell memory formation after mild COVID-19. Each CDR3 protein is one row after TCRdb ran MiXCR on the 5' RACE reads. The sample lists about 45,000 distinct CDR3 sequences, 7.3% occurring once. What was sequenced was PBMCs or a T cell subset sorted from them (not recorded which). These TCRs come from a man aged 18 to 29 who had mild COVID-19 (a few samples of this study predate the infection). Cell type and time point are not known.

This clonotype was seen a few times. The chain has TRBV4-1 and TRBJ1-2; the match to TRBD1 covers 10 bases. V lost 5 bases, J lost 6 bases, and 6 bases stayed unmatched. Looked up from germline, CDR1 is MGHRA and CDR2 is YSYEKL. The CDR3 runs 14 residues. As DNA, the CDR3 is TGCGCCAGCAGCGTGACAGGGGGCGGACATGGCTACACCTTC. This translates into CASSVTGGGHGYTF.

The chain's CDR3 is CSAASGNYGYTF. The CDR3 DNA reads as TGCAGTGCCGCGTCGGGTAACTATGGCTACACCTTC. The rearrangement links TRBV20-1 to TRBJ1-2, with unresolved D. The CDR3 is 12 amino acids. CDR1 is DFQATT and CDR2 is SNEGSKA in the germline V gene (reference sequence). The V end was cut by 6 bases, the J end by 1 base, with 9 bases between.